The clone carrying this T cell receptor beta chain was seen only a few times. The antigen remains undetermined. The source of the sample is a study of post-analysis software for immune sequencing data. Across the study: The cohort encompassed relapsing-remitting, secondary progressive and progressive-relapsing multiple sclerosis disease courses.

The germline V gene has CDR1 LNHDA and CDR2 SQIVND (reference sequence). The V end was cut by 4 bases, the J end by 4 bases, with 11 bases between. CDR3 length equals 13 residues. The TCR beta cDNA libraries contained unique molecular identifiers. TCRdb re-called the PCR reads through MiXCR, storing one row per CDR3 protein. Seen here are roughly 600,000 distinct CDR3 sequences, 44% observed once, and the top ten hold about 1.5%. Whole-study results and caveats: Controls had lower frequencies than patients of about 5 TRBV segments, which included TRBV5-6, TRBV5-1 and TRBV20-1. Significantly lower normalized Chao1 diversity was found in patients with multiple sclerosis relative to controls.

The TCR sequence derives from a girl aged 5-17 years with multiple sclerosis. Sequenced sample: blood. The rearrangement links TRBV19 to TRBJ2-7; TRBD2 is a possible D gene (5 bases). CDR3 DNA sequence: TGTGCCAGTAGTACATTCAGCGGTTACGAGCAGTACTTC. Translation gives CASSTFSGYEQYF.